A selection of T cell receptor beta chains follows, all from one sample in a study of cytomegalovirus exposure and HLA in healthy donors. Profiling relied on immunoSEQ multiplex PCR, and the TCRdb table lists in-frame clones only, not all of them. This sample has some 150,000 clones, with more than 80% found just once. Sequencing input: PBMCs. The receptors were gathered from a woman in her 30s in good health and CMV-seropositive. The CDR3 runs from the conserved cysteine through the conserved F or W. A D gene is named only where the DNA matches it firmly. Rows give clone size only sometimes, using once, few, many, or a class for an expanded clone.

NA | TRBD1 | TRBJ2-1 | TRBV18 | TGTGCCAGCTCACAAGACAGGGTAAACAATGAGCAGTTCTTC | CASSQDRVNNEQFF
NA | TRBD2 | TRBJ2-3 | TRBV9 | TGTGCCAGCAGCGGGGCTAGCGGGGGCCCTCGGGATACGCAGTATTTT | CASSGASGGPRDTQYF
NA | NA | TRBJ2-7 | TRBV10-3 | TGTGCCATCAGTGAGTCGGGGGGTTACGAGCAGTACTTC | CAISESGGYEQYF
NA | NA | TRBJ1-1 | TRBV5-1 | TGCGCCAGCAGTCCCGGCAACAGGAACACTGAAGCTTTCTTT | CASSPGNRNTEAFF
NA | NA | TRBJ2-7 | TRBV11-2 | TGTGCCAGCAGCTTAGGATCGGGAAGCTCCTACGAGCAGTACTTC | CASSLGSGSSYEQYF
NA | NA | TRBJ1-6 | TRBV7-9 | TGTGCCAGCAGGGGGGGAATGGGGGAGAGAAATTCACCCCTCCACTTT | CASRGGMGERNSPLHF
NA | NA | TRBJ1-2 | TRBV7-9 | TGTGCCAGCAGCTTAGACAGGGTTTCCGCTAACTATGGCTACACCTTC | CASSLDRVSANYGYTF
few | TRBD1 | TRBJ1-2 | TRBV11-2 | TGTGCCAGCAGCTTAATAGGTCGTGGACAGGGTAATGGCTACACCTTC | CASSLIGRGQGNGYTF
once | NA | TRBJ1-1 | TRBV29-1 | TGCAGCGTTGATAGGGGTATCACTGAAGCTTTCTTT | CSVDRGITEAFF
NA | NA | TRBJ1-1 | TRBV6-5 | TGTGCCAGCGCGGGATATGAAGGGAACACTGAAGCTTTCTTT | CASAGYEGNTEAFF
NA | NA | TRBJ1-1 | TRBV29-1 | TGCAGCGTTGCAACCGAGGGGGATGCTGAAGCTTTCTTT | CSVATEGDAEAFF
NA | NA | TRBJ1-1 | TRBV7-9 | TGTGCCAGCAGCCCGGACAGAATGAACACTGAAGCTTTCTTT | CASSPDRMNTEAFF
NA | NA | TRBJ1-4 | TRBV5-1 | TGCGCCAGCAGCTTCGAGGGGGTGGGGGAAAAACTGTTTTTT | CASSFEGVGEKLFF
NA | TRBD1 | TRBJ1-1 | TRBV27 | TGTGCCAGCACCCGGACAGGATCTCTGAACACTGAAGCTTTCTTT | CASTRTGSLNTEAFF
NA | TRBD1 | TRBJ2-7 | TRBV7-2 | TGTGCCAGCAGCTCTCGGACAGGCGACTACGAGCAGTACTTC | CASSSRTGDYEQYF
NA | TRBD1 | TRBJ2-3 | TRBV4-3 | TGCGCCAGCAGCCGGACAGGGACAGGGATTTCAGATACGCAGTATTTT | CASSRTGTGISDTQYF
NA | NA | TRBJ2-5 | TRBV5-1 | TGCGCCAGCAGTCCTTTCAGAGGAGAGACCCAGTACTTC | CASSPFRGETQYF
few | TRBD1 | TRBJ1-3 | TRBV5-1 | TGCGCCAGCAGCAGGGACAGAACCTCTGGAAACACCATATATTTT | CASSRDRTSGNTIYF
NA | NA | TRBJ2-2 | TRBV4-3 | TGCGCCAGCAGCCAAGAAAACCCGGGGAACTTCGGAGGGGAGCTGTTTTTT | CASSQENPGNFGGELFF
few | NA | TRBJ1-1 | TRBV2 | TGTGCCAGCAGTTACCAGGGTAGAGCTTTCTTT | CASSYQGRAFF
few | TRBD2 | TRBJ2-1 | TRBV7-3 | TGTGCCAGCAGCTTACTCGGGACTAGCGGAAATGAGCAGTTCTTC | CASSLLGTSGNEQFF
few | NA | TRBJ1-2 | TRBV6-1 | TGTGCCAGCAGTGCCCGTCCGACTGGGAGCTATGGCTACACCTTC | CASSARPTGSYGYTF
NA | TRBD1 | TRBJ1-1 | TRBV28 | TGTGCCATCGGGCCAGGGGGCACTGAAGCTTTCTTT | CAIGPGGTEAFF
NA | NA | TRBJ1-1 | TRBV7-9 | TGTTCCAGCAGCCTGCGGGGTAGGTTTCCCACTGAAGCTTTCTTT | CSSSLRGRFPTEAFF
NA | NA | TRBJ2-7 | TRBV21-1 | TGTGCCAGCAGCAAAGAAGAGAGGGGGCTTTACGAGCAGTACTTC | CASSKEERGLYEQYF
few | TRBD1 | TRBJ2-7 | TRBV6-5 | TGTGCCAGCAGCCCCCTGGGACAGGGAGCCTACGAGCAGTACTTC | CASSPLGQGAYEQYF
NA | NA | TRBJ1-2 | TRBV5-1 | TGCGCCAGCAGCTTGGGACTGTCCTATGGCTACACCTTC | CASSLGLSYGYTF
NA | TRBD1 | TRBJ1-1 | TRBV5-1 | TGCGCCAGCAGCCTAGGGACAGGGCCTATGAACACTGAAGCTTTCTTT | CASSLGTGPMNTEAFF
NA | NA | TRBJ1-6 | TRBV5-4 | TGTGCCAGCAGCTTGGACAGTCCAAATTCACCCCTCCACTTT | CASSLDSPNSPLHF
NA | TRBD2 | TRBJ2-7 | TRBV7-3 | TGTGCCAGCAGCTTGGGACGGGCTAGCGGCAATATTGACGAGCAGTACTTC | CASSLGRASGNIDEQYF
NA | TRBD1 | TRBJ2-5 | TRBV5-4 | TGTGCCAGCAGTGTCACAGGGGGGAGGGAGACCCAGTACTTC | CASSVTGGRETQYF
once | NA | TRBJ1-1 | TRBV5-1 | TGCGCCAGCCGACTTTTGCTTGAGAATACTGAAGCTTTCTTT | CASRLLLENTEAFF
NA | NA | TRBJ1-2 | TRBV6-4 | TGTGCCAGCAGTGGGGAGGACTATGGCTACACCTTC | CASSGEDYGYTF
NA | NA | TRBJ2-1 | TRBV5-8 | TGTGCCAGCAGCTTGGCTGGAGGGCGGGCCGGGCAGTTCTTC | CASSLAGGRAGQFF
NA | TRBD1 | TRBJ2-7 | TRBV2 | TGTGCCAGCAGTGAAGGACAGGGCGTGACCCTCTCCTACGAGCAGTACTTC | CASSEGQGVTLSYEQYF
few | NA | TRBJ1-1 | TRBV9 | TGTGCCAGCAGCCAGACGGGACAGAACACTGAAGCTTTCTTT | CASSQTGQNTEAFF
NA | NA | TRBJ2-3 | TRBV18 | TGTGCCAGCGGCGGAGCGACAGATACGCAGTATTTT | CASGGATDTQYF
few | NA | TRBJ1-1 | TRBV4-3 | TGCGCCAGCAGCCAAGCGGTTTCATCGAACACTGAAGCTTTCTTT | CASSQAVSSNTEAFF
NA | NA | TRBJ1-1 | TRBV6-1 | TGTGCCAGCAGTGACAGGGTGACTGAAGCTTTCTTT | CASSDRVTEAFF
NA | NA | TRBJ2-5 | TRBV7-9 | TGTGCCAGCAGTCAGTACCAAGAGACCCAGTACTTC | CASSQYQETQYF
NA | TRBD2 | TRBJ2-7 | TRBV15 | TGTGCCACCAGCAGAGCTCGCGGGGGGGGATACGAGCAGTACTTC | CATSRARGGGYEQYF
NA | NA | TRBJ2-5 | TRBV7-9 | TGTGCCAGCAGCTTAGGAGGGTCAGGGACCCAGTACTTC | CASSLGGSGTQYF
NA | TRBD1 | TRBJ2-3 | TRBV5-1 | TGCGCCAGCAGCCACGACAGGGCGACAGATACGCAGTATTTT | CASSHDRATDTQYF
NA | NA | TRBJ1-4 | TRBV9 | TGTGCCAGCAGCCCAGGTATTAAAGAAAAACTGTTTTTT | CASSPGIKEKLFF
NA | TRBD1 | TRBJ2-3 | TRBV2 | TGTGCCAGCAGCGGGACAGGGGCCACAGATACGCAGTATTTT | CASSGTGATDTQYF
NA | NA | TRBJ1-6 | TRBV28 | TGTGCCAGCAGTTATCTAAATTCACCCCTCCACTTT | CASSYLNSPLHF
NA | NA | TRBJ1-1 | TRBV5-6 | TGTGCCAGCAGCATTCCAGGGGAACGACCTGAAGCTTTCTTT | CASSIPGERPEAFF
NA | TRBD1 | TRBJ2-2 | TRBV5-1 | TGCGCCAGCAGCTTGGAAGCCAGGGGGCCTGGGGAGCTGTTTTTT | CASSLEARGPGELFF
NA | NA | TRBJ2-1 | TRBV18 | TGTGCCAGCTCACGTTCGACTGCATTTATCTCCTACAATGAGCAGTTCTTC | CASSRSTAFISYNEQFF
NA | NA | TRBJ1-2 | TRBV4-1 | TGCGCCAGCAGCCAAGTTTTGAGGTATGGCTACACCTTC | CASSQVLRYGYTF
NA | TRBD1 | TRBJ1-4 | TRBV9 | TGTGCCAGCAGCGGAGGGACAGATAATTCCGCAACTAATGAAAAACTGTTTTTT | CASSGGTDNSATNEKLFF
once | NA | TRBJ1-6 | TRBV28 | TGTGCCAGCATTGAAGGGGGATATAATTCACCCCTCCACTTT | CASIEGGYNSPLHF
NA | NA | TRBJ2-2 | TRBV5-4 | TGTGCCAGCAGCCCAGGGGCGGGGGCGTACACCGGGGAGCTGTTTTTT | CASSPGAGAYTGELFF
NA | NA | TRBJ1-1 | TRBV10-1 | TGCGCCCTAAATTCCCGACTAGGGGAACCCATGAACACTGAAGCTTTCTTT | CALNSRLGEPMNTEAFF
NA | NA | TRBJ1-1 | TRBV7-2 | TGTGCCAGCAGCTTAGGGCCCGCCAGCGCTGAAGCTTTCTTT | CASSLGPASAEAFF
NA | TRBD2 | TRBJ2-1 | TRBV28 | TGTGCCAGCAGTTTATCAGCGGGGGGCCGGGCAGAGTTCTTC | CASSLSAGGRAEFF
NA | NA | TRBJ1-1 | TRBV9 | TGTGCCAGCAGCGTAATGGGCCAGAACACTGAAGCTTTCTTT | CASSVMGQNTEAFF